The rows below give T cell receptor beta chains drawn from one sample of a study of cytomegalovirus exposure and HLA in healthy donors. Measured with immunoSEQ multiplex PCR; TCRdb has only the in-frame clones, and not every one. The table records roughly 120,000 clones, around 88% of them present only once. Sequenced input: PBMCs. The receptors derive from a man aged 18 to 30 in good health and CMV-seronegative. Both conserved end residues are part of each CDR3. D genes are given only for firm matches. Clone size is given for some rows only: seen once, a few or many times, or a class if the clone is expanded.

TGTGCCAGCAGCGTACTGCTGAGCTCCTACAATGAGCAGTTCTTC	CASSVLLSSYNEQFF	NA	TRBV6-5	TRBJ2-1	once
TGCAGCGCAGGGGGAAGCAATCAGCCCCAGCATTTT	CSAGGSNQPQHF	TRBD1	TRBV29-1	TRBJ1-5	NA
TGTGCCAGCAGATCGAATTCGGGGGGGCCCCAGACCCAGTACTTC	CASRSNSGGPQTQYF	TRBD2	TRBV2	TRBJ2-5	NA
TGTGCCAGCAGCTTAGAGGGGACAAAACGGGGCTACGAGCAGTACTTC	CASSLEGTKRGYEQYF	NA	TRBV7-2	TRBJ2-7	NA
TGTGCCAGTAGTACTCTGGACGGGAGAGGCTCTGGAAACACCATATATTTT	CASSTLDGRGSGNTIYF	NA	TRBV19	TRBJ1-3	NA
TGTGCCTGGAGGAACCCGAGGGGGGGAGGAAACACCATATATTTT	CAWRNPRGGGNTIYF	NA	TRBV30	TRBJ1-3	NA
TGCGCCAGCAGCTTGGCCGGTGGAGGGGTGAGAGTGGGTGAAGCTTTCTTT	CASSLAGGGVRVGEAFF	NA	TRBV5-1	TRBJ1-1	NA
TGTGCCAGTAGTATGGGCCAGGGAAGAACTAATGAAAAACTGTTTTTT	CASSMGQGRTNEKLFF	NA	TRBV19	TRBJ1-4	NA
TGTGCCAGCAGTTCGGGCGGGGGATCGAGCTCCTACAATGAGCAGTTCTTC	CASSSGGGSSSYNEQFF	TRBD2	TRBV27	TRBJ2-1	once
TGTGCCAGCAGCGTAGTCCCCCGGGGGGCGGCGAACACTGAAGCTTTCTTT	CASSVVPRGAANTEAFF	NA	TRBV9	TRBJ1-1	NA
TGTGCCAGCAGCTCCCCCCGGGGGTACGAGCAGTACTTC	CASSSPRGYEQYF	NA	TRBV6-9	TRBJ2-7	NA
TGTGCCTGGAGCAAAAAGACAACTAGCGCGTGGGGCAATGAGCAGTTCTTC	CAWSKKTTSAWGNEQFF	TRBD2	TRBV30	TRBJ2-1	once
TGCGCCAGCAGCTTGGGTGGGGCTAGCGCACACTACAATGAGCAGTTCTTC	CASSLGGASAHYNEQFF	NA	TRBV5-1	TRBJ2-1	NA
TGTGCCAGCAGTGGTGGGGACAGGGTGGCAGAGACCCAGTACTTC	CASSGGDRVAETQYF	TRBD1	TRBV6-1	TRBJ2-5	NA
TGTGCCAGCAGCTTGGTGGGGACTAGCAAAAACATTCAGTACTTC	CASSLVGTSKNIQYF	TRBD2	TRBV5-6	TRBJ2-4	once
TGTGCCAGCAGTTCTAGCGGGAGTTACGAGCAGTACTTC	CASSSSGSYEQYF	TRBD2	TRBV2	TRBJ2-7	once
TGCGCCAGCAGCTCCGGGACAGCCTACGAGCAGTACTTC	CASSSGTAYEQYF	TRBD1	TRBV5-1	TRBJ2-7	once
TGTGCCAGCAGTTACTCTACTAGCGGGCGTAATGAGCAGTTCTTC	CASSYSTSGRNEQFF	TRBD2	TRBV6-5	TRBJ2-1	NA
TGTGCCAGCAGCTCAGCCGGGACAGCCAACGAGCAGTACTTC	CASSSAGTANEQYF	TRBD1	TRBV5-6	TRBJ2-7	few
TGTGCCAGCTATAACCGGGAGGAGCAGTTCTTC	CASYNREEQFF	NA	TRBV2	TRBJ2-1	NA
TGTGCCAGCAGCTTGTGGTCACAGGGAATCAAAGAGACCCAGTACTTC	CASSLWSQGIKETQYF	NA	TRBV5-4	TRBJ2-5	NA
TGTGCCAGCAGCTACCCCCAGGGCCTTAATGAAAAACTGTTTTTT	CASSYPQGLNEKLFF	NA	TRBV7-9	TRBJ1-4	few
TGTGCCAGCAGCCCAGGCTATGGCTACACCTTC	CASSPGYGYTF	NA	TRBV7-9	TRBJ1-2	NA
TGTGCCAGCGGAGACAGGGGACGCGAGCAGTACTTC	CASGDRGREQYF	TRBD1	TRBV5-4	TRBJ2-7	NA
TGTGCCAGCAGCTTGTCCCTATCCGAGCAGTACTTC	CASSLSLSEQYF	NA	TRBV5-5	TRBJ2-7	NA
TGTGCCAGTACCAAAGACAGGGGTTATGGCTACACCTTC	CASTKDRGYGYTF	TRBD1	TRBV19	TRBJ1-2	few
TGTGCCAGCACCCAGACTAGCACGCCAGATACGCAGTATTTT	CASTQTSTPDTQYF	TRBD2	TRBV2	TRBJ2-3	NA
TGCAGTGCTAGTGAGGGCTCGGAGCAGTACTTC	CSASEGSEQYF	NA	TRBV20-1	TRBJ2-7	once
TGTGCCAGTAGTGACTGGGACAGGGGACAGAACACTGAAGCTTTCTTT	CASSDWDRGQNTEAFF	TRBD1	TRBV19	TRBJ1-1	NA
TGTGCCAGCAGCGCGGGGGACTTATTTTCCTACGAGCAGTACTTC	CASSAGDLFSYEQYF	NA	TRBV9	TRBJ2-7	NA
TGTGCCAGCAGTGAACAGGGTCGTTCCGCAGATACGCAGTATTTT	CASSEQGRSADTQYF	NA	TRBV2	TRBJ2-3	NA
TGTGCCTGGAGGTCCACAGGGGGCACCGGGGAGCTGTTTTTT	CAWRSTGGTGELFF	TRBD1	TRBV30	TRBJ2-2	NA
TGTGCCAGTAGTTCTTACGAGCAGTACTTC	CASSSYEQYF	NA	TRBV19	TRBJ2-7	NA
TGCAGCGTTAGCACAGGCTTAAAGCAGTACTTC	CSVSTGLKQYF	NA	TRBV29-1	TRBJ2-7	NA
TGTGCCAGCAGAAAAGACAGCCACAATTCACCCCTCCACTTT	CASRKDSHNSPLHF	NA	TRBV6-5	TRBJ1-6	few
TGTGCCAGCAGCCGGGAAGGGGGACGCGATACGCAGTATTTT	CASSREGGRDTQYF	NA	TRBV9	TRBJ2-3	NA
TGTGCCAGCAGCCGACAGGGGCACTCCTACGAGCAGTACTTC	CASSRQGHSYEQYF	TRBD1	TRBV7-6	TRBJ2-7	few
TGCGCCAGCAGCCGCTCAGACAGGAACACTGAAGCTTTCTTT	CASSRSDRNTEAFF	NA	TRBV5-1	TRBJ1-1	NA
TGTGCCAGCTCACCGGGGGGGGCCAGTACCTACGAGCAGTACTTC	CASSPGGASTYEQYF	NA	TRBV18	TRBJ2-7	NA
TGTGCCAGCAGCCCGGACACTCGGGAGGGTGGCTACACCTTC	CASSPDTREGGYTF	NA	TRBV14	TRBJ1-2	NA
TGTGCCACCAGCAGAGATCGGGGAGGGGCTGCTTTCCTCTACGAGCAGTACTTC	CATSRDRGGAAFLYEQYF	TRBD2	TRBV15	TRBJ2-7	NA
TGTGCCAGCAGTTACTCGCCGACAGGAACCTATGGCTACACCTTC	CASSYSPTGTYGYTF	NA	TRBV6-5	TRBJ1-2	few
TGCGCCAGCAGCTTGCTCGGGGAGAAAGCTTTCTTT	CASSLLGEKAFF	NA	TRBV5-1	TRBJ1-1	NA
TGTGCCAGCAGCCCCGGGACTTTAGAGACCCAGTACTTC	CASSPGTLETQYF	NA	TRBV11-1	TRBJ2-5	NA
TGTGCCAGCAGTGAAGTAAGACAGAGCAATCAGCCCCAGCATTTT	CASSEVRQSNQPQHF	NA	TRBV6-1	TRBJ1-5	NA
TGTGCCAGCGCCCCGACAGGGGGCGGCACAGATACGCAGTATTTT	CASAPTGGGTDTQYF	TRBD1	TRBV18	TRBJ2-3	NA
TGTGCCAGCAGTGAATATGGGGCTAGCGGCCTCCAAGAGACCCAGTACTTC	CASSEYGASGLQETQYF	TRBD2	TRBV25-1	TRBJ2-5	NA
TGTGCCAGCAGGGGGACTCTCACAGATACGCAGTATTTT	CASRGTLTDTQYF	NA	TRBV2	TRBJ2-3	once
TGCGCCAGCAGCCCCGCGGATTACTCCTACAATGAGCAGTTCTTC	CASSPADYSYNEQFF	NA	TRBV5-1	TRBJ2-1	once
TGTGCCTGGGAGAACCGGGACAGCGAAAAACTGTTTTTT	CAWENRDSEKLFF	TRBD1	TRBV30	TRBJ1-4	NA